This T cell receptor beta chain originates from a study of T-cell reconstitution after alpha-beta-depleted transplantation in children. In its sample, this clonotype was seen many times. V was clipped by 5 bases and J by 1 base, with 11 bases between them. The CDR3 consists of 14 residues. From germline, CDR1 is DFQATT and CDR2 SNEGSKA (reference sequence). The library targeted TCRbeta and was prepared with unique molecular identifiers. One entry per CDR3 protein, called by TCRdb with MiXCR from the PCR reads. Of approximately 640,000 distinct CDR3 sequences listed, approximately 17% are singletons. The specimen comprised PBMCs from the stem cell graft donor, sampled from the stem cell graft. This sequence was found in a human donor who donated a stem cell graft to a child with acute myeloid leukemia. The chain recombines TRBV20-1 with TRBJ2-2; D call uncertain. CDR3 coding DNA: TGCAGTGCTCCTAGGCCCCAGAACACCGGGGAGCTGTTTTTT. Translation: CSAPRPQNTGELFF.